This T cell receptor (beta chain) was retrieved from a study of regulatory T cells in long-lasting Graves disease. Study-wide background: Graves' patients (newly diagnosed) had been on antithyroid drugs under 3 months. Overall study findings and caveats: It was possible that the small sample size reduced accuracy. Peripheral blood alone, not thyroid tissue, underwent study. Among persistent patients, a larger number of public clonotypes were shared (about 2,800) than among newly diagnosed patients (roughly 970).

Indicated time point: newly diagnosed GD, antithyroid drugs for less than 3 months. The authors made the TCR library using RNA they extracted from PBMCs. Arm-PCR of CDR3 regions and iRepertoire HTBI primers were the basis on which TCR beta libraries were built. Each CDR3 protein is one row after TCRdb ran MiXCR on the multiplex PCR reads. The sample shows approximately 400,000 distinct CDR3 sequences, roughly a sixth of them seen only once. Germline-derived CDR1 and CDR2 are MNHEY and SVGEGT. V was trimmed by 2 bases and J by 1 base, leaving 12 bases between them. The CDR3 is 16 amino acids. This clonotype was observed many times. Its antigen is not identified.

The source was peripheral blood mononuclear cells (PBMCs), collected at new diagnosis, from a patient treated with antithyroid drugs. The origin of this receptor is a female donor with Graves disease. The chain has TRBV6-2 or TRBV6-3 and TRBJ1-5; D is unresolved. CDR3 nucleotides: TGTGCCAGCAGTTACGGAGGGAGTTGGAGCAATCAGCCCCAGCATTTT. It yields the protein CASSYGGSWSNQPQHF.